The entry that follows covers one T cell receptor beta chain sequence. Germline CDR1 and CDR2: SQVTM and ANQGSEA. V dropped 3 bases and J dropped 2 bases, with 20 bases sitting between them. There are 16 residues in the CDR3. The time point denotes: baseline pretreatment blood. Treatment noted: 15 Gy SBRT to primary tumor, nephrectomy 4 weeks later. This renal cell carcinoma was of the clear cell type. This entry is derived from a study of radiation and T cells in renal cell carcinoma. Using immunoSEQ multiplex PCR, the repertoire was profiled, and TCRdb retains in-frame clones only, with some absent. The repertoire holds around 140,000 clones, with 70% to 90% as singletons.

The clonotype originates from a woman aged 45-60 years with renal cell carcinoma. The rearrangement uses TRBV29-1 and TRBJ2-7, with D perhaps TRBD2 (5 bases). Sequenced material: blood, taken from a patient whose treatment included radiotherapy and nephrectomy. The CDR3 loop is CSVELARAEKTYEQYF. CDR3 bases: TGCAGCGTTGAGCTGGCGAGGGCAGAAAAAACCTACGAGCAGTACTTC.